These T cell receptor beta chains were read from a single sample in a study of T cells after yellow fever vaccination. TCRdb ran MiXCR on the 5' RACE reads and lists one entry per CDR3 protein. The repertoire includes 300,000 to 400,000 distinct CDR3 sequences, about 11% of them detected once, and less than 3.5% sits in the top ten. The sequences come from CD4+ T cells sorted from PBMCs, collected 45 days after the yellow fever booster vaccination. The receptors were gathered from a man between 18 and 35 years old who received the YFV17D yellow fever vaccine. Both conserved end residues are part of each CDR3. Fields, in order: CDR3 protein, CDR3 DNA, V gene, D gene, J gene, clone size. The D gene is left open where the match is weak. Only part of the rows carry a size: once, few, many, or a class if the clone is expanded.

CASRYRGETQYF,TGTGCCAGCAGGTACAGGGGAGAGACCCAGTACTTC,TRBV11-1,TRBD1,TRBJ2-5,many
CASSYSRPPGTGELFF,TGTGCCAGCAGTTACTCCAGACCCCCCGGCACCGGGGAGCTGTTTTTT,TRBV6-5,-,TRBJ2-2,few
CASSQDRDSLNEKLFF,TGTGCCAGCAGCCAAGATCGTGACAGTCTTAATGAAAAACTGTTTTTT,TRBV4-2,-,TRBJ1-4,-
CASSSDGGPVWFF,TGCGCCAGCAGCTCCGACGGGGGGCCCGTCTGGTTCTTC,TRBV5-1,-,TRBJ2-1,many
CSVTTGAWGNTIYF,TGCAGCGTGACGACGGGAGCATGGGGAAACACCATATATTTT,TRBV29-1,-,TRBJ1-3,-
CASSLGRGLYNTEAFF,TGCGCCAGCAGCTTGGGGCGGGGGCTGTATAACACTGAAGCTTTCTTT,TRBV5-1,-,TRBJ1-1,-
CASSYRLYNEQFF,TGTGCCAGCAGTTACCGTCTTTACAATGAGCAGTTCTTC,TRBV6-2/TRBV6-3,-,TRBJ2-1,few
CATSTHGAAGANVLTF,TGTGCCACCAGCACCCATGGGGCGGCTGGGGCCAACGTCCTGACTTTC,TRBV15,-,TRBJ2-6,many
CSVPQGATKETQYF,TGCAGCGTGCCCCAGGGGGCGACTAAGGAGACCCAGTACTTC,TRBV29-1,TRBD1,TRBJ2-5,-
CSATLAGGSNTGELFF,TGCAGTGCGACACTAGCGGGGGGCTCGAACACCGGGGAGCTGTTTTTT,TRBV20-1,TRBD2,TRBJ2-2,few
CASSRADNYGYTF,TGCGCCAGCAGCCGGGCGGATAACTATGGCTACACCTTC,TRBV5-1,-,TRBJ1-2,-
CASSLGAAGGPETQYF,TGCGCCAGCAGCTTGGGGGCAGCGGGGGGGCCGGAGACCCAGTACTTC,TRBV5-1,TRBD2,TRBJ2-5,few
CASSQDTGIYGYTF,TGCGCCAGCAGCCAAGATACGGGAATCTATGGCTACACCTTC,TRBV4-1,-,TRBJ1-2,few
CASSLEPGRNQPQHF,TGTGCCAGCAGCTTGGAACCGGGTCGGAATCAGCCCCAGCATTTT,TRBV7-8,-,TRBJ1-5,few
CASSLAGQGTGYTF,TGTGCCAGCAGCTTAGCCGGACAGGGGACAGGCTACACCTTC,TRBV7-8,TRBD1,TRBJ1-2,many
CASTFQGLTEAFF,TGTGCCAGCACCTTTCAGGGGCTGACTGAAGCTTTCTTT,TRBV7-2,-,TRBJ1-1,many
CASSYRDQRRDTQYF,TGCGCCAGCAGTTATCGGGACCAACGGAGGGATACGCAGTATTTT,TRBV5-1,-,TRBJ2-3,many
CASSLLLHLSTDTQYF,TGCGCCAGCAGCTTGCTACTACACCTAAGCACAGATACGCAGTATTTT,TRBV5-1,-,TRBJ2-3,few
CASSVSPVRGYTF,TGTGCCAGCAGTGTGTCTCCCGTAAGGGGCTACACCTTC,TRBV6-1,-,TRBJ1-2,many
CATSREQGDNQPQHF,TGTGCCACCAGCCGAGAACAGGGGGACAATCAGCCCCAGCATTTT,TRBV15,TRBD1,TRBJ1-5,few
CASRPPGPRGGTDTQYF,TGTGCCAGCAGACCCCCAGGGCCCCGGGGGGGAACAGATACGCAGTATTTT,TRBV27,TRBD2,TRBJ2-3,once
CASSQETIGNTIYF,TGTGCCAGCAGCCAAGAAACGATTGGAAACACCATATATTTT,TRBV3-1,-,TRBJ1-3,many
CASSFSKGEQFF,TGTGCCAGCAGTTTCAGCAAAGGTGAGCAGTTCTTC,TRBV12-3/TRBV12-4,-,TRBJ2-1,few
CASSLERGSNEQFF,TGTGCCAGCAGCTTAGAGCGGGGAAGCAATGAGCAGTTCTTC,TRBV11-3,-,TRBJ2-1,-
CASSQGGIDSPLHF,TGTGCCAGCTCACAGGGGGGAATTGACTCACCCCTCCACTTT,TRBV18,-,TRBJ1-6,-
CASGESGQGLNEQFF,TGTGCCAGCGGGGAATCGGGACAGGGGCTTAATGAGCAGTTCTTC,TRBV5-6,TRBD1,TRBJ2-1,few
CASSPQGMNTGELFF,TGTGCCAGCAGCCCACAGGGGATGAACACCGGGGAGCTGTTTTTT,TRBV7-8,TRBD1,TRBJ2-2,few
CASSFASGGQTQYF,TGTGCCAGCAGCTTTGCTAGCGGGGGTCAGACCCAGTACTTC,TRBV7-2,TRBD2,TRBJ2-5,many
CASSSGTSGLIEQFF,TGTGCCAGCAGTAGCGGGACTAGCGGGCTTATTGAGCAGTTCTTC,TRBV7-2,TRBD2,TRBJ2-1,-
CAISESAGNQPQHF,TGTGCCATCAGTGAGTCGGCAGGCAATCAGCCCCAGCATTTT,TRBV10-3,-,TRBJ1-5,few
CASIRGGTANIQYF,TGTGCCAGCATCCGTGGGGGCACAGCGAACATTCAGTACTTC,TRBV7-2,-,TRBJ2-4,many
CASSLGVSNEQFF,TGTGCCAGCAGCTTGGGGGTCAGCAATGAGCAGTTCTTC,TRBV5-5,-,TRBJ2-1,few
CAGGGTAYNEQFF,TGTGCCGGGGGCGGGACAGCTTACAATGAGCAGTTCTTC,TRBV2,-,TRBJ2-1,-
CASSSRQGLRGRMNTEAFF,TGTGCCAGCAGCTCCCGACAGGGGTTAAGGGGAAGGATGAACACTGAAGCTTTCTTT,TRBV12-3/TRBV12-4,TRBD1,TRBJ1-1,-
CASSTPGTGGDNYEQYF,TGTGCCAGCAGTACGCCCGGGACAGGGGGTGATAACTACGAGCAGTACTTC,TRBV25-1,TRBD1,TRBJ2-7,-
CASTGSETQYF,TGTGCCAGCACGGGGAGCGAGACCCAGTACTTC,TRBV12-3/TRBV12-4,-,TRBJ2-5,-
CSARDGGAGTQYF,TGCAGTGCTAGAGACGGGGGGGCTGGTACGCAGTATTTT,TRBV20-1,TRBD2,TRBJ2-3,-
CSARPLTGNNSPLHF,TGCAGTGCTAGGCCCCTGACAGGGAATAATTCACCCCTCCACTTT,TRBV20-1,TRBD1,TRBJ1-6,few
CASSQDRRSYNEQFF,TGCGCCAGCAGCCAAGACCGTAGGTCCTACAATGAGCAGTTCTTC,TRBV4-1,-,TRBJ2-1,few
CASGPPPQHF,TGTGCCAGTGGGCCTCCTCCCCAGCATTTT,TRBV7-2,-,TRBJ1-5,few
CASTPYGRGEETQYF,TGTGCCAGCACCCCATATGGGCGGGGAGAAGAGACCCAGTACTTC,TRBV6-5,-,TRBJ2-5,few
CAITGSAGNTIYF,TGTGCCATCACCGGATCGGCTGGAAACACCATATATTTT,TRBV10-3,-,TRBJ1-3,-
CASRSLNYGYTF,TGTGCCAGCAGGAGCCTTAACTATGGCTACACCTTC,TRBV6-5,-,TRBJ1-2,few
CASSQEPGRGSYNEQFF,TGTGCCAGCAGCCAAGAGCCGGGGAGGGGCTCCTACAATGAGCAGTTCTTC,TRBV3-1,TRBD2,TRBJ2-1,-
CASSLSGGANTGELFF,TGTGCCAGCAGCTTAAGCGGGGGGGCGAACACCGGGGAGCTGTTTTTT,TRBV7-3,TRBD2,TRBJ2-2,many
CASRLQTGGTDTQYF,TGCGCCAGCAGGCTTCAAACAGGGGGGACAGATACGCAGTATTTT,TRBV5-1,TRBD1,TRBJ2-3,many
CASSPLGRVYGYTF,TGCGCCAGCAGCCCCCTGGGCAGGGTATATGGCTACACCTTC,TRBV5-1,-,TRBJ1-2,-
CASRMDRGPVNEQFF,TGCGCCAGCAGGATGGACAGGGGGCCGGTCAATGAGCAGTTCTTC,TRBV5-1,TRBD1,TRBJ2-1,few
CSARTPPYEQYF,TGCAGTGCCAGGACCCCTCCTTACGAGCAGTACTTC,TRBV20-1,-,TRBJ2-7,-
CASSVDRLAGMGNEQFF,TGTGCCAGCAGCGTAGATCGGCTAGCGGGGATGGGGAATGAGCAGTTCTTC,TRBV9,TRBD2,TRBJ2-1,-
CASSLSWRSNTEAFF,TGTGCCAGCAGTTTATCCTGGCGGTCTAACACTGAAGCTTTCTTT,TRBV27,-,TRBJ1-1,-
CSVQGAGYGYTF,TGCAGCGTACAGGGGGCGGGCTATGGCTACACCTTC,TRBV29-1,TRBD1,TRBJ1-2,few
CASSMTVGASGGEQFF,TGCGCCAGCAGCATGACAGTGGGGGCTAGCGGGGGAGAGCAGTTCTTC,TRBV5-1,TRBD2,TRBJ2-1,-